This entry lists 14 T cell receptor beta chains sequenced from one sample in a study of cytomegalovirus exposure and HLA in healthy donors. Primers included in the PCR were 60 Vbeta and 13 Jbeta primers. Libraries were prepared by immunoSEQ multiplex PCR; TCRdb keeps only in-frame clonotypes and omits some of them. This sample has about 190,000 clones; approximately 79% occur once, and the top ten carry roughly 1.6%. The sample consisted of PBMCs. These receptors all come from a woman aged 18-29 years in good health and CMV-seronegative.

The V call is TRBV18, the J call TRBJ1-5, with D hard to call. This CDR3 is built from 15 residues. The germline V gene has CDR1 KGHSH and CDR2 LQKENI. Trimming took off 3 bases at V and 7 bases at J, with 16 bases between the two ends. The CDR3 DNA follows: TGTGCCAGCTCACCCGAGGGAGGGTGGGAACAGCCCCAGCATTTT. This codes for CASSPEGGWEQPQHF.

This chain joins TRBV27 and TRBJ2-1; D is perhaps TRBD1 (5 bases). Per germline, CDR1 MNHEY and CDR2 SMNVEV (reference sequence). This CDR3 is 11 amino acids long. V lost 5 bases, J lost 8 bases, and 7 bases lay in between. CDR3 amino acids: CASSLGDEQFF. The CDR3 bases are TGTGCCAGCAGTCTAGGGGATGAGCAGTTCTTC.

The chain uses TRBV5-1 and TRBJ2-5; 8 nucleotides line up with TRBD2. This CDR3 region has 13 residues. Germline CDR1 reads SGHRS; CDR2 reads YFSETQ. Germline trimming cut 7 bases from V and 5 bases from J; bases unmatched to any gene: 7. DNA of the CDR3: TGCGCCAGCCGGCGGGGGGCTGGGGAGACCCAGTACTTC. Translating gives CASRRGAGETQYF.

The CDR3 DNA follows: TGTGCCAGCAAGAGGGGACAGGGAGTAGCCTACGAGCAGTACTTC. Translated: CASKRGQGVAYEQYF. The V call is TRBV6-5, the J call TRBJ2-7; 9 nucleotides line up with TRBD1. Germline V gives CDR1 MNHEY, CDR2 SVGAGI. V shed 7 bases, J shed 2 bases, and the junction held 9 bases outside the gene matches. This CDR3 has 15 residues.

In this sample, this clone turned up a few times. V is TRBV5-8 and J is TRBJ1-2, with unresolved D. CDR1 and CDR2 (germline): SGHTS, YDEGEE. Trimming pared 5 bases from V and 11 bases from J, leaving 19 bases between. The CDR3 contains 13 residues. This CDR3 reads CASSPPSELIYTF. The CDR3 bases are TGTGCCAGCAGTCCACCCTCGGAGTTGATTTACACCTTC.

V gene TRBV19 combines with J gene TRBJ1-4; 9 nucleotides line up with TRBD1. In germline, CDR1 is LNHDA, CDR2 SQIVND (reference sequence). This CDR3 contains 13 residues. Trimming at V came to 8 bases and at J to 5 bases, leaving 3 bases not matched to a gene. CDR3 bases: TGTGCCAGTCGTGGACAGGGGAATGAAAAACTGTTTTTT. Translated, it gives CASRGQGNEKLFF.

The rearrangement joins TRBV7-9 to TRBJ2-5, with 12 bases that match TRBD2. The CDR3 spans 17 residues. V shed 4 bases and J 3 bases; nucleotides not matched to a gene: 9. Germline values: CDR1 SEHNR, CDR2 FQNEAQ (reference sequence). The CDR3, as DNA: TGTGCCAGCAGCTGGTTGCTAGCGGGGGGGCGGGAAGAGACCCAGTACTTC. It codes for CASSWLLAGGREETQYF.

The V and J genes are TRBV5-1 and TRBJ1-1; 8 nucleotides agree with TRBD1. Looked up from germline, CDR1 is SGHRS and CDR2 is YFSETQ. CDR3 length: 14 amino acids. V shed 4 bases and J 4 bases; nucleotides not matched to a gene: 6. The CDR3 coding sequence is TGCGCCAGCAGCCTGACAGGGGTGGGCACTGAAGCTTTCTTT. Translated: CASSLTGVGTEAFF. Combining the CDR3 with reference TRBV5-1 and TRBJ1-1 gives the whole variable domain KAGVTQTPRYLIKTRGQQVTLSCSPISGHRSVSWYQQTPGQGLQFLFEYFSETQRNKGNFPGRFSGRQFSNSRSEMNVSTLELGDSALYLCASSLTGVGTEAFFGQGTRLTVV.

This clone was counted a few times. The gene calls are TRBV19 and TRBJ1-6, with 7 bases identical to TRBD1. In germline, CDR1 is LNHDA, CDR2 SQIVND (reference sequence). This CDR3 region has 16 residues. The V gene end was trimmed by 6 bases and the J gene end by 4 bases; junction bases not matched to a gene: 9. The CDR3 loop is CASSLSWGQYNSPLHF. The DNA of the CDR3 is TGTGCCAGTAGCCTAAGCTGGGGACAGTATAATTCACCCCTCCACTTT.

This chain connects TRBV6-5 to TRBJ2-2; tentative D call: TRBD2 (5 bases). This CDR3 comprises 15 residues. The germline CDR1 and CDR2 sequences are MNHEY and SVGAGI. Trimming took off 7 bases at V and 5 bases at J, with 17 bases between the two ends. CDR3 DNA sequence: TGTGCCAGCACCTCTGAGGGCTCGCGGACCGGGGAGCTGTTTTTT. Encoded protein: CASTSEGSRTGELFF.

The rearrangement uses TRBV7-3 and TRBJ2-1; possibly TRBD1 for D (6 bases). This CDR3 has 14 amino acids. Between the trimmed V and J ends, which lost 4 bases and 10 bases, there was a span of 17 bases. CDR1 and CDR2 (germline): SGHTA, FQGTGA. The CDR3 region is CASSSYTGSFEQFF. CDR3 bases: TGTGCCAGCAGCTCCTACACAGGGTCATTCGAGCAGTTCTTC.

The chain carries TRBV15 and TRBJ2-5, with TRBD2 matching 11 bases. This CDR3 is 15 amino acids long. Trimming took 5 bases from V and 5 from J; bases not matched to a gene: 7. Germline CDR1 LNHNV, CDR2 YYDKDF (reference sequence). This CDR3 reads CATSLSGRALETQYF. In DNA form, the CDR3 reads TGTGCCACCAGCCTTAGCGGGAGGGCCCTGGAGACCCAGTACTTC.

The genes are TRBV4-2 and TRBJ2-7, with 9 bases matching TRBD1. Unmatched junction bases numbered 6, after V lost 4 bases and J lost 5 bases. Germline loops: CDR1 LGHNA, CDR2 YNFKEQ. The length of the CDR3 is 14 residues. This CDR3 reads CASSLRTGVDEQYF. The CDR3 DNA sequence: TGTGCCAGCAGCCTGCGGACAGGGGTTGACGAGCAGTACTTC.

This clone was detected a few times. The CDR3 reads CASSGVGAGDEQFF. The CDR3 DNA reads TGTGCCAGCAGTGGGGTGGGGGCTGGGGATGAGCAGTTCTTC. The chain joins TRBV2 to TRBJ2-1; TRBD1 is a possible D gene (6 bases). The length of the CDR3 is 14 residues. V gave up 4 bases and J gave up 8 bases, with 15 bases separating them. The germline CDR1 and CDR2 sequences are SNHLY and FYNNEI. Looking up the rest from reference TRBV2 and TRBJ2-1 gives the full variable domain: EPEVTQTPSHQVTQMGQEVILRCVPISNHLYFYWYRQILGQKVEFLVSFYNNEISEKSEIFDDQFSVERPDGSNFTLKIRSTKLEDSAMYFCASSGVGAGDEQFFGPGTRLTVL.